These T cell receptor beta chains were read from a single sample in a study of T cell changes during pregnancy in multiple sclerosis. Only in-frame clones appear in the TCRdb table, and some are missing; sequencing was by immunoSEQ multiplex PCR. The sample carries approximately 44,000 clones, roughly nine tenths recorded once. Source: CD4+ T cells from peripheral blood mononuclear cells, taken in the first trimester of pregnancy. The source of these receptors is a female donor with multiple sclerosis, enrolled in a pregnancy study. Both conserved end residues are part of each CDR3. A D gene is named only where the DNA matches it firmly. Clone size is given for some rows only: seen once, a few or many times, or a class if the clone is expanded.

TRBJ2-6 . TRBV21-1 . CASRRGLQQSRANVLTF TGTGCCAGCAGGAGAGGATTACAACAAAGTCGGGCCAACGTCCTGACTTTC
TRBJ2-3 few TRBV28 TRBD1 CASSHRQGARRDTQYF TGTGCCAGCAGCCACAGACAGGGGGCGAGGAGGGATACGCAGTATTTT
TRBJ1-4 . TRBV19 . CASRPQAGGSEKLFF TGTGCCAGTAGGCCACAGGCGGGAGGAAGTGAAAAACTGTTTTTT
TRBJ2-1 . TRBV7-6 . CASSLAGSHNEQFF TGTGCCAGCAGCTTAGCGGGGAGTCACAATGAGCAGTTCTTC
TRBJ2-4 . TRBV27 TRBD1 CARGGGQGAKNIQYF TGTGCCAGGGGAGGAGGACAGGGGGCCAAAAACATTCAGTACTTC
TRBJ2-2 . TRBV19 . CASSIVPQGDTGELFF TGTGCCAGTAGTATAGTGCCACAGGGCGACACCGGGGAGCTGTTTTTT
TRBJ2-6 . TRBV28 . CASSPWAVSGANVLTF TGTGCCAGCAGTCCCTGGGCCGTTTCTGGGGCCAACGTCCTGACTTTC
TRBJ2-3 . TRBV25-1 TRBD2 CASSLLAGADTQYF TGTGCCAGCAGTCTACTAGCGGGAGCAGATACGCAGTATTTT
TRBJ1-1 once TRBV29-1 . CSVVPRVGEAFF TGCAGCGTTGTACCCAGGGTCGGTGAAGCTTTCTTT
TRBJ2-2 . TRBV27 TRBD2 CASSSAGGFGELFF TGTGCCAGCAGTTCGGCGGGAGGGTTCGGGGAGCTGTTTTTT
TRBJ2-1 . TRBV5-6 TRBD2 CASSLRTSGYNEQFF TGTGCCAGCAGCTTGCGGACTAGCGGGTACAATGAGCAGTTCTTC
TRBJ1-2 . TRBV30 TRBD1 CAWSRTGGNYGYTF TGTGCCTGGAGTCGGACAGGGGGTAACTATGGCTACACCTTC
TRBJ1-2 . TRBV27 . CASSFRGAANYGYTF TGTGCCAGCAGTTTTCGGGGGGCCGCCAACTATGGCTACACCTTC
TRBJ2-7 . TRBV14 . CASNQNLGQKQYF TGTGCCAGCAACCAAAATTTAGGACAGAAGCAGTACTTC
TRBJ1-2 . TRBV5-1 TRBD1 CASSLAGTGVGYTF TGCGCCAGCAGCTTGGCCGGGACAGGGGTTGGCTACACCTTC
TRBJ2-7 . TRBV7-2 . CASSLSGGTSYEQYF TGTGCCAGCAGCTTATCGGGCGGGACGTCCTACGAGCAGTACTTC
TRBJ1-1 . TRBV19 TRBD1 CASSRTGPGNTEAFF TGTGCCAGTAGTAGGACAGGGCCGGGGAACACTGAAGCTTTCTTT
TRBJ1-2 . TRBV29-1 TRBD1 CSVGTGVGGYTF TGCAGCGTCGGGACAGGGGTGGGTGGCTACACCTTC
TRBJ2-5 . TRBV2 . CASSRGGSETQYF TGTGCCAGCAGTCGAGGGGGTTCGGAGACCCAGTACTTC
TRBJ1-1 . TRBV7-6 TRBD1 CASSSYRGPEAFF TGTGCCAGCAGCTCCTACAGGGGGCCTGAAGCTTTCTTT
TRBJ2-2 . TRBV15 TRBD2 CATSRPGLAGVATGELFF TGTGCCACCAGCAGACCCGGACTAGCGGGAGTTGCTACCGGGGAGCTGTTTTTT
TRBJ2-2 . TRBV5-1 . CASSAQNYPYTGELFF TGCGCCAGCAGCGCACAGAATTACCCTTACACCGGGGAGCTGTTTTTT
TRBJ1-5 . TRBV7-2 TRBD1 CASSLVEGGVLDQPQHF TGTGCCAGCAGCTTAGTAGAAGGGGGCGTGTTGGATCAGCCCCAGCATTTT
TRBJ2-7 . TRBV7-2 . CASSLVGGIASHEQYF TGTGCCAGCAGCTTAGTCGGCGGGATAGCCAGCCACGAGCAGTACTTC
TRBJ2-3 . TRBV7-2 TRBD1 CASSLSRQGPADTQYF TGTGCCAGCAGCTTAAGCCGACAGGGGCCGGCAGATACGCAGTATTTT
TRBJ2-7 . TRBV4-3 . CASSQALYEQYF TGCGCCAGCAGCCAAGCCCTCTACGAGCAGTACTTC